The 23 T cell receptor beta chains below all came from one sample that was sequenced in a study of T cell responses to AZD1222 COVID-19 vaccine. Clones were read by immunoSEQ multiplex PCR, and TCRdb kept only the in-frame ones, dropping some. Of about 220,000 clones detected, more than 85% appear once; the ten largest clones hold less than 1.2%. This material consisted of peripheral blood, taken on day 0 of MenACWY control vaccination. The receptor source for this set is an adult in good health.

The chain has TRBV25-1 and TRBJ2-5; 8 nucleotides match TRBD2. Trimming took 7 bases from V and 5 from J; bases not matched to a gene: 18. The CDR3 sequence is 17 residues long. CDR1 and CDR2 from the germline V gene are MGHDK and SYGVNS. The CDR3 spells CASNGVGSGEAGETQYF. In DNA, the CDR3 is TGTGCCAGCAATGGAGTTGGTAGCGGGGAAGCCGGGGAGACCCAGTACTTC.

The chain employs TRBV25-1 and TRBJ2-1; 7 nucleotides match TRBD1. The ends lost 5 bases at V and 4 bases at J; junction bases unmatched: 8. This CDR3 region has 15 residues. CDR1 and CDR2 from the germline V gene are MGHDK and SYGVNS. The CDR3 region has the DNA TGTGCCAGCAGTACCGACAGGGATAGGTACAATGAGCAGTTCTTC. Encoded protein: CASSTDRDRYNEQFF.

The gene calls are TRBV19 and TRBJ2-3; 8 bases match TRBD1. After removal of 7 bases from V and 1 base from J, the junction contained 4 bases not matched to a gene. Looked up from germline, CDR1 is LNHDA and CDR2 is SQIVND (reference sequence). This CDR3 is built from 14 residues. CDR3 loop: CASTDRGGTDTQYF. The CDR3 nucleotides read TGTGCCAGTACAGACAGGGGAGGCACAGATACGCAGTATTTT.

The J gene is TRBJ2-2, the V gene TRBV7-9, with TRBD1 matching 7 bases. The ends lost 3 bases at V and 2 bases at J; junction bases unmatched: 6. Germline CDR1 reads SEHNR; CDR2 reads FQNEAQ (reference sequence). This CDR3 is 16 amino acids long. CDR3 nucleotides: TGTGCCAGCAGCTTTGCTAGAGGGGGCAACACCGGGGAGCTGTTTTTT. Translation gives CASSFARGGNTGELFF. Drawing the rest from reference TRBV7-9 and TRBJ2-2, the complete variable domain is DTGVSQNPRHKITKRGQNVTFRCDPISEHNRLYWYRQTLGQGPEFLTYFQNEAQLEKSRLLSDRFSAERPKGSFSTLEIQRTEQGDSAMYLCASSFARGGNTGELFFGEGSRLTVL.

The chain carries TRBV19 and TRBJ1-5; the D gene is possibly TRBD1 (5 bases). The germline gives CDR1 LNHDA, CDR2 SQIVND (reference sequence). V lost 1 base and J 8 bases, leaving 9 bases between the germline ends. The CDR3 has 13 residues. CDR3 loop: CASSIAGSKPQHF. CDR3 nucleotides: TGTGCCAGTAGTATAGCAGGGAGCAAGCCCCAGCATTTT. The whole variable domain, remainder taken from reference TRBV19 and TRBJ1-5, is DGGITQSPKYLFRKEGQNVTLSCEQNLNHDAMYWYRQDPGQGLRLIYYSQIVNDFQKGDIAEGYSVSREKKESFPLTVTSAQKNPTAFYLCASSIAGSKPQHFGDGTRLSIL.

The chain recombines TRBV5-6 with TRBJ1-5; 10 positions agree with TRBD1. From germline, CDR1 is SGHDT and CDR2 YYEEEE. V shed 2 bases, J shed 4 bases, and the junction held 3 bases outside the gene matches. The CDR3 runs to 15 residues. The CDR3 loop is CASSFDRGPNQPQHF. CDR3 DNA sequence: TGTGCCAGCAGCTTCGACAGGGGGCCGAATCAGCCCCAGCATTTT.

The chain employs TRBV19 and TRBJ1-2, with D maybe TRBD1 (6 bases). The germline gives CDR1 LNHDA, CDR2 SQIVND (reference sequence). This CDR3 is 17 amino acids long. V was cut by 7 bases and J by 0 bases, with 21 bases left in between. CDR3: CASTDSVGALPNYGYTF. CDR3 coding DNA: TGTGCCAGTACCGACTCGGTGGGGGCGCTACCTAACTATGGCTACACCTTC.

The gene calls are TRBV24-1 and TRBJ1-1; perhaps TRBD1 as D (5 bases). The CDR3 length is 13 residues. Looked up from germline, CDR1 is KGHDR and CDR2 is SFDVKD. V lost 4 bases and J 10 bases, leaving 15 bases between the germline ends. DNA of the CDR3: TGTGCCACCAGTGACCCGACAGCGAGGGTAGCTTTCTTT. Protein: CATSDPTARVAFF.

Turning to this clone: Other DNA sequences in this specimen translate into the identical CDR3. This chain joins TRBV14 and TRBJ1-1; D call uncertain. V lost 2 bases, J lost 2 bases, and 6 bases lay in between. Looked up from germline, CDR1 is SGHDN and CDR2 is FVKESK. There are 13 residues in the CDR3. In DNA, the CDR3 is TGTGCCAGCAGCCAAAAACCAAACACTGAAGCTTTCTTT. It codes for CASSQKPNTEAFF.

This chain connects TRBV18 to TRBJ1-1; 7 positions agree with TRBD1. This CDR3 spans 17 amino acids. CDR1 and CDR2 (germline): KGHSH, LQKENI. Germline trimming cut 1 base from V and 4 bases from J; bases unmatched to any gene: 12. The CDR3 region is CASSPLERGQRVTEAFF. The CDR3 DNA reads TGTGCCAGCTCACCACTTGAAAGGGGGCAGCGGGTCACTGAAGCTTTCTTT.

The rearrangement joins TRBV5-4 to TRBJ1-4; TRBD1 agrees at 8 bases. Germline CDR1 is SGHNT and CDR2 is YYREEE (reference sequence). The CDR3 runs 13 residues. With V trimmed by 6 bases and J by 8 bases, 6 bases remained unmatched. The DNA of the CDR3 is TGTGCCAGCACCCGACAGGGGAGCGAAAAACTGTTTTTT. Amino acids: CASTRQGSEKLFF.

The chain links TRBV2 to TRBJ2-5; TRBD1 matches at 9 bases. This CDR3 region has 16 residues. The germline CDR1 and CDR2 sequences are SNHLY and FYNNEI. With V trimmed by 6 bases and J by 2 bases, 10 bases remained unmatched. This CDR3 is CASRGLDRGKQETQYF. CDR3 nucleotides: TGTGCCAGCAGGGGCCTGGACAGGGGTAAACAAGAGACCCAGTACTTC.

This clone has just a few counts. The gene calls are TRBV19 and TRBJ1-2; D remains ambiguous. The V gene lost 2 bases and the J gene lost 5 bases, with 6 bases spanning the gap. Germline V gives CDR1 LNHDA, CDR2 SQIVND (reference sequence). The CDR3 has 12 residues. The CDR3 DNA is TGTGCCAGTAGTATACTTGGGTATGGCTACACCTTC. Translated: CASSILGYGYTF.

The DNA for the CDR3 is TGTGCCAGCAGCCAGCTCTTCGACAGCCACACTGAAGCTTTCTTT. Translation: CASSQLFDSHTEAFF. This sequence joins TRBV3-1 (or the pseudogene TRBV3-2) and TRBJ1-1; D might be TRBD1 (5 bases). The germline V and J ends were trimmed by 3 bases and 3 bases, with 14 bases remaining between them. The CDR3 covers 15 residues. Germline V gene lookup returns CDR1 LGHDT and CDR2 YNNKEL (reference sequence).

The chain has TRBV5-6 and TRBJ2-5; 12 bases fit TRBD1. The CDR3 contains 15 residues. V gave up 4 bases and J gave up 1 base; unmatched junction bases: 2. Germline lookup yields CDR1 SGHDT and CDR2 YYEEEE. In nucleotides, the CDR3 is TGTGCCAGCAGCAGGGGACAGGGGGCCCAAGAGACCCAGTACTTC. This gives the protein CASSRGQGAQETQYF.

V and J are TRBV5-3 and TRBJ2-1; 9 bases align to TRBD2. Being an ORF, TRBV5-3 has a function that is uncertain. CDR3 length equals 21 residues. With 0 bases clipped from V and 0 bases from J, the junction kept 16 bases outside the gene matches. In nucleotides, the CDR3 is TGTGCCAGAAGCTTGGTTTGGCTCGGTAGCGGGGGCCGTAGCTCCTACAATGAGCAGTTCTTC. Amino acids: CARSLVWLGSGGRSSYNEQFF.

The chain links TRBV28 to TRBJ2-7; D is undetermined. The CDR3 runs 13 residues. V was clipped by 6 bases and J by 3 bases, with 12 bases between them. Germline V gene sequence: CDR1 MDHEN, CDR2 SYDVKM. CDR3 DNA sequence: TGTGCCAGCAGGCTGGGGTTACTCTACGAGCAGTACTTC. Translated: CASRLGLLYEQYF.

The rearrangement links TRBV10-3 to TRBJ1-4, with D unresolved. The CDR3 length is 16 residues. Germline CDR1 reads ENHRY; CDR2 reads SYGVKD. Trimming pared 0 bases from V and 7 bases from J, leaving 15 bases between. The CDR3 loop is CAISESTARAGEKLFF. The CDR3 nucleotides are TGTGCCATCAGTGAGTCGACCGCGAGAGCCGGTGAAAAACTGTTTTTT.

The V and J genes are TRBV6-5 and TRBJ2-7; 7 bases match TRBD1. There are 13 residues in the CDR3. The J segment lost 1 base and the V segment lost 6 bases, leaving 3 bases of the junction unmatched. Germline V gene lookup returns CDR1 MNHEY and CDR2 SVGAGI. CDR3 sequence: CASSETGSYEQYF. For the CDR3, the DNA is TGTGCCAGCAGCGAGACAGGGTCCTACGAGCAGTACTTC.

This chain joins TRBV11-3 and TRBJ2-1; D call uncertain. The germline CDR1 and CDR2 sequences are SGHNT and YENEEA. The length of the CDR3 is 14 residues. The V end was cut by 2 bases, the J end by 9 bases, with 14 bases between. The CDR3 region is CASSLQAVRGEQFF. As DNA, the CDR3 is TGTGCCAGCAGCTTACAGGCGGTACGTGGTGAGCAGTTCTTC. Filled out from reference TRBV11-3 and TRBJ2-1, the complete variable domain reads EAGVVQSPRYKIIEKKQPVAFWCNPISGHNTLYWYLQNLGQGPELLIRYENEEAVDDSQLPKDRFSAERLKGVDSTLKIQPAELGDSAVYLCASSLQAVRGEQFFGPGTRLTVL.

The chain combines TRBV4-3 with TRBJ2-3, with a weak D call TRBD2 (6 bases). The germline gives CDR1 LGHNA, CDR2 YSLEER. There are 16 residues in the CDR3. V lost 3 bases to trimming and J lost 4 bases, with 17 bases between them. DNA for the CDR3: TGCGCCAGCAGCCAGGGGAGTGCGGGAAAATCAGATACGCAGTATTTT. Translated, it gives CASSQGSAGKSDTQYF.

The chain is built from TRBV15 and TRBJ2-5; no clear D gene. V shed 3 bases and J shed 7 bases, with 9 bases lying between them. CDR1 LNHNV and CDR2 YYDKDF come from the germline V gene (reference sequence). The CDR3 has 12 amino acids. CDR3 loop: CATSRDRGTQYF. CDR3 nucleotide sequence: TGTGCCACCAGCAGGGATCGAGGGACCCAGTACTTC.

The rearrangement uses TRBV28 and TRBJ1-5; D possibly corresponds to TRBD1 (6 bases). The CDR3 loop spans 14 amino acids. Germline assignment: CDR1 MDHEN and CDR2 SYDVKM. Trimming cost V 6 bases and J 4 bases, with 13 bases left between them. The CDR3 nucleotides are TGTGCCAGCAGCTCAGACAGGATAAATCAGCCCCAGCATTTT. Translated, it gives CASSSDRINQPQHF.